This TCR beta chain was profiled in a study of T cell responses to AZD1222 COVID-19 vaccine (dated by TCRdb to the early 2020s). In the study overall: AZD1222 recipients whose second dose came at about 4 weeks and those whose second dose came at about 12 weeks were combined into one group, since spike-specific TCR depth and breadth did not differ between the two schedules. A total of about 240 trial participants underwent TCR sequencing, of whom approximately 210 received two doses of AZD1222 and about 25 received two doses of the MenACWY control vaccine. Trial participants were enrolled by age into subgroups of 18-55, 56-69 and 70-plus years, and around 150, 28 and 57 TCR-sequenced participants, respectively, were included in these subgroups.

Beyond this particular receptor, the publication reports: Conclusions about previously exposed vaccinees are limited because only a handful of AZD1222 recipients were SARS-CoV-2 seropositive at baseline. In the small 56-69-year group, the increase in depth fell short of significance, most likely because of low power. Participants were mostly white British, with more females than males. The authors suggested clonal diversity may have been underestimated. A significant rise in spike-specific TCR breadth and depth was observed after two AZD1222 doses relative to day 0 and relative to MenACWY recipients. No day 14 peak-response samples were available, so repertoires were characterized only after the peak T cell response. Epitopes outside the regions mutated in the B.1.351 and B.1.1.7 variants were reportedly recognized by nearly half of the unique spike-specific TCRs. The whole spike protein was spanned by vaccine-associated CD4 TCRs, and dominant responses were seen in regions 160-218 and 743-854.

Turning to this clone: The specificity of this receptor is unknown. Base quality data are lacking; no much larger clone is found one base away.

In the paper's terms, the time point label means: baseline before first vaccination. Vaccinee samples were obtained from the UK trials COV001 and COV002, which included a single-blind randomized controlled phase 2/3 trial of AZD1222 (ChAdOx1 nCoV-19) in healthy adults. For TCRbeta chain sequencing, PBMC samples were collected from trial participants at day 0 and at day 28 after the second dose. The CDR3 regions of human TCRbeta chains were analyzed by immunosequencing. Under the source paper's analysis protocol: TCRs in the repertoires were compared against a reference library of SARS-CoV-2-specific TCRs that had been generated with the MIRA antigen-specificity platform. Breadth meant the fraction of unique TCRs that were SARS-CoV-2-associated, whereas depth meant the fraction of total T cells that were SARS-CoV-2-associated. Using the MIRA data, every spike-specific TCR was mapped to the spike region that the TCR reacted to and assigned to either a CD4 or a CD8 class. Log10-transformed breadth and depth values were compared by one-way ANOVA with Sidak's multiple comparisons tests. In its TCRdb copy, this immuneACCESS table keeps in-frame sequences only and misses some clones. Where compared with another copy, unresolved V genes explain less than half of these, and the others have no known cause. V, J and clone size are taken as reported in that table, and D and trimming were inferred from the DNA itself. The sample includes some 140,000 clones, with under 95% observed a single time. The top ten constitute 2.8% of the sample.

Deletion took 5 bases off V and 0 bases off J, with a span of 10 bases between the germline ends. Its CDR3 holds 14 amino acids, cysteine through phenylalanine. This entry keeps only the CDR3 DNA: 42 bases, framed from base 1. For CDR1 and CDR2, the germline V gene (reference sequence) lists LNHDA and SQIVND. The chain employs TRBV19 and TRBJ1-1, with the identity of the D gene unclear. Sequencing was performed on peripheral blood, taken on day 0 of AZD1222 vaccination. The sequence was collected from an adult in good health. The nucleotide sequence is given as TGTGCCAGTAGTCGGTGGCGGATGAACACTGAAGCTTTCTTT. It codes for CASSRWRMNTEAFF.